This note documents a single T cell receptor (beta chain) sequence. V was clipped by 6 bases and J by 0 bases; unmatched bases: 7. The CDR3 is made up of 16 amino acids. The germline CDR1 and CDR2 sequences are LNHDA and SQIVND (reference sequence). In the naive CD8 group, cells lacked CD45RO and were positively selected for CCR7, so terminally differentiated effector memory CD45RA+ cells were left out. TCRdb's table, derived via immunoSEQ multiplex PCR, lists solely in-frame clones and lacks some. The table shows around 1.9 million clones, with 90% to 95% occurring only once. The data were taken from a study of shared clonotypes between healthy human individuals.

The chain joins TRBV19 to TRBJ2-7; 11 bases are a match to TRBD2. The sequence derives from a man aged 18 to 35 in good health. Some clones in this sample may be carry-over from other donors' samples. Sequencing used naive CD8+ T cells from PBMCs. This chain's CDR3 is CASSRTSGRSSYEQYF. DNA for the CDR3: TGTGCCAGTAGCCGGACTAGCGGGCGGAGCTCCTACGAGCAGTACTTC.